This T cell receptor (beta chain) was profiled in a study of T-cell reconstitution after alpha-beta-depleted transplantation in children. This clonotype came up many times. Preparation of the TCRbeta library was carried out with unique molecular identifiers. TCRdb called the PCR reads again in MiXCR, with one record for every CDR3 protein. The data show around 87,000 distinct CDR3 sequences, roughly 8.8% seen once. Germline lookup yields CDR1 MDHEN and CDR2 SYDVKM. The V end was cut by 1 base, the J end by 1 base, with 11 bases between. CDR3 size: 16 residues. This clonotype originated in a human donor who donated a stem cell graft to a child with congenital amegakaryocytic thrombocytopenia. V is TRBV28 and J is TRBJ1-3; perhaps TRBD1 as D (5 bases). The material was PBMCs from the stem cell graft donor, obtained from the stem cell graft. In DNA, the CDR3 is TGTGCCAGCAGTTTATACGCAGGGCCTTCTGGAAACACCATATATTTT. This codes for CASSLYAGPSGNTIYF.